One sample yielded the 17 T cell receptor beta chains listed below, sequenced in a study of blood T cell repertoires in COVID-19. Sequencing used immunoSEQ multiplex PCR; TCRdb keeps in-frame clones, though not all of them. Here the sample spans about 140,000 clones, 80% to 90% being singletons. The specimen sequenced was peripheral blood. These receptors all come from a woman in her fifties or sixties with active COVID-19.

This chain uses TRBV6-6 with TRBJ2-1; 11 bases are a match to TRBD2. Looked up from germline, CDR1 is MNHNY and CDR2 is SVGAGI (reference sequence). The CDR3 is made up of 16 amino acids. Trimming at V came to 6 bases and at J to 4 bases, leaving 8 bases not matched to a gene. This chain's CDR3 is CASSLPSSGGYNEQFF. For the CDR3, the DNA is TGTGCCAGCAGCTTACCTTCTAGCGGGGGGTACAATGAGCAGTTCTTC.

The V and J genes are TRBV5-1 and TRBJ2-5, with D unclear. V lost 2 bases and J lost 1, with 9 bases in between. The CDR3 contains 14 residues. Germline V CDR1 and CDR2: SGHRS, YFSETQ. CDR3 in DNA: TGCGCCAGCAGCTTATCCCCCGGCCAAGAGACCCAGTACTTC. It yields the protein CASSLSPGQETQYF.

V is TRBV7-2 and J is TRBJ2-7; 8 bases line up with TRBD2. The germline V gene has CDR1 SGHTA and CDR2 FQGNSA. The V and J ends lost 10 bases and 0 bases, in that order; junction bases with no gene match: 17. This CDR3 is 17 amino acids long. The CDR3 coding sequence is TGTGCCACCTCGAATTTAGCGGGGCAGACCAGCTCCTACGAGCAGTACTTC. It specifies CATSNLAGQTSSYEQYF.

For the CDR3, the DNA is TGTGCCAGCAGGCTTCGGGGCTATGGCTACACCTTC. This translates into CASRLRGYGYTF. This rearrangement joins TRBV28 to TRBJ1-2; D gene uncertain. V lost 6 bases and J lost 4, with 9 bases in between. The germline CDR1 and CDR2 sequences are MDHEN and SYDVKM. The CDR3 contains 12 residues.

This clone was seen once. The genes are TRBV4-2 and TRBJ1-5; possible D gene TRBD1, 5 bases. V was cut by 2 bases and J by 6 bases, with 11 bases left in between. The CDR3 runs 14 residues. The germline V gene encodes CDR1 LGHNA and CDR2 YNFKEQ. The CDR3 reads CASSQTQGGQPQHF. CDR3 nucleotide sequence: TGTGCCAGCAGCCAAACCCAGGGTGGTCAGCCCCAGCATTTT.

The V call is TRBV6-2 or TRBV6-3, the J call TRBJ1-5, with D unresolved. Germline loops: CDR1 MNHEY, CDR2 SVGEGT. The CDR3 extends over 14 amino acids. Deletions cut 2 bases from V and 0 bases from J, with 5 bases between. CDR3: CASSYLVSNQPQHF. DNA of the CDR3: TGTGCCAGCAGTTACCTAGTTAGCAATCAGCCCCAGCATTTT.

In regard to this clone: Within the sample, other DNA sequences also encode this same CDR3. V and J are TRBV7-9 and TRBJ1-4, with D uncertain. CDR1 and CDR2 from the germline V gene are SEHNR and FQNEAQ (reference sequence). This CDR3 region has 11 residues. Trimming took 3 bases from V and 8 from J, leaving 4 bases between them. The CDR3 protein is CASSLREKLFF. CDR3 DNA: TGTGCCAGCAGCTTGCGGGAAAAACTGTTTTTT.

V is TRBV4-1 and J is TRBJ1-1; maybe TRBD1 (6 bases). The germline gives CDR1 MGHRA, CDR2 YSYEKL. V was clipped by 3 bases and J by 3 bases, with 14 bases between them. The CDR3 runs to 15 residues. As DNA, the CDR3 is TGCGCCAGCAGCCACCTGACAGGTCGGTACACTGAAGCTTTCTTT. Translated: CASSHLTGRYTEAFF.

The chain has TRBV25-1 and TRBJ2-7; tentatively, D is TRBD1 (5 bases). Trimming took off 4 bases at V and 5 bases at J, with 18 bases between the two ends. This CDR3 has 15 residues. Germline CDR1 reads MGHDK; CDR2 reads SYGVNS. CDR3 residues: CASSGHGASQHEQYF. CDR3 in DNA: TGTGCCAGCAGTGGTCATGGGGCATCTCAGCACGAGCAGTACTTC.

The V gene is TRBV5-1, the J gene TRBJ1-1; unclear D gene. Trimming removed 0 bases at V and 2 bases at J, with 5 bases between. There are 13 residues in the CDR3. Germline CDR1 and CDR2: SGHRS and YFSETQ. Written as DNA, the CDR3 is TGCGCCAGCAGCTTGGGCAGAAACACTGAAGCTTTCTTT. It encodes CASSLGRNTEAFF.

The chain employs TRBV30 and TRBJ2-1; D gene uncertain. Between the trimmed V and J ends, which lost 0 bases and 15 bases, there was a span of 9 bases. The germline CDR1 and CDR2 sequences are GTSNPN and SVGIG (reference sequence). The CDR3 covers 10 residues. The CDR3 region has the DNA TGTGCCTGGAGTGTCGGGTCCCTGTTCTTC. This sequence encodes CAWSVGSLFF.

The chain combines TRBV11-2 with TRBJ1-1, with 7 bases fitting TRBD1. Unmatched junction bases numbered 3, after V lost 7 bases and J lost 1 base. This CDR3 is 13 amino acids long. Per germline, CDR1 SGHAT and CDR2 FQNNGV. CDR3 amino acids: CASTWTGNTEAFF. The CDR3 DNA is TGTGCCAGCACGTGGACAGGGAACACTGAAGCTTTCTTT.

As DNA, the CDR3 is TGTGCCAGCGGAGAGGCCAGAGGGGGCTACACCTTC. Translated, it gives CASGEARGGYTF. This chain joins TRBV28 and TRBJ1-2; unclear D gene. Germline-derived CDR1 and CDR2 are MDHEN and SYDVKM. V was cut by 8 bases and J by 8 bases, with 15 bases left in between. CDR3 size: 12 residues.

The V call is TRBV2, the J call TRBJ1-2; D gene uncertain. Trimming removed 3 bases from V and 2 bases from J, with 10 bases in between. From germline, CDR1 is SNHLY and CDR2 FYNNEI. The CDR3 sequence is 14 residues long. CDR3 region: CASSDEAMNYGYTF. CDR3 nucleotides: TGTGCCAGCAGTGACGAGGCTATGAACTATGGCTACACCTTC.

The rearrangement uses TRBV20-1 and TRBJ1-1; TRBD1 might be the D (5 bases). CDR1 is DFQATT and CDR2 is SNEGSKA in the germline V gene (reference sequence). The CDR3 runs 11 residues. CDR3 protein: CQGLRRAEAFF. Here the CDR3 DNA reads TGCCAGGGTCTCCGACGGGCTGAAGCTTTCTTT.

A remark on this clone: This CDR3 fails to terminate in the conserved phenylalanine or tryptophan, so it likely reflects a read error. The DNA is left out, because the CDR3 cannot be placed on it with certainty; the CDR3 is given as TCRdb lists it. The chain joins TRBV21-1 to TRBJ1-3; TRBD1, as called in the table, went unchecked against the DNA. TRBV21-1 is recorded as a pseudogene. A total of 13 residues make up the CDR3, ends included. Here the CDR3 reads CASSTPLGTDGTS.

This chain joins TRBV6-5 and TRBJ2-2; D not resolved. The CDR3 sequence is 15 residues long. Trimming removed 6 bases from V and 0 bases from J, with 11 bases in between. Germline V gives CDR1 MNHEY, CDR2 SVGAGI. In nucleotides, the CDR3 is TGTGCCAGCAGCAACAAACAGACGAACACCGGGGAGCTGTTTTTT. It encodes CASSNKQTNTGELFF.